This is a list of T cell receptor beta chains from one sample in a study of T cell clones after liver transplantation. Sequencing was performed with immunoSEQ multiplex PCR; in TCRdb, only in-frame clones are kept and a portion is missing. This table holds 85,000 to 110,000 clones, approximately 79% found once. The input for sequencing was CD4+ T cells from blood, taken around 44 months after liver transplant. Receptor source: a human patient who received a liver transplant. The graft donor may be the source of some T cells. Each CDR3 is given with its conserved first and last residue. D genes are given only for firm matches. The size entry is marked missing in some rows and otherwise reads once, few, many or a size class.

V	D	size	J	CDR3	DNA
TRBV11-2	-	-	TRBJ2-7	CASSLGQFYEQYF	TGTGCCAGCAGCTTAGGACAGTTCTACGAGCAGTACTTC
TRBV7-9	TRBD2	-	TRBJ2-1	CASSPPGASGRKNEQFF	TGTGCCAGCAGCCCCCCCGGGGCTAGCGGGAGGAAGAATGAGCAGTTCTTC
TRBV7-2	-	-	TRBJ2-5	CASSSPPISETQYF	TGTGCCAGCAGCTCCCCTCCGATTTCGGAGACCCAGTACTTC
TRBV9	-	few	TRBJ2-3	CASSVAPSPDTQYF	TGTGCCAGCAGCGTAGCTCCGTCTCCAGATACGCAGTATTTT
TRBV19	-	-	TRBJ1-6	CASSPRQDRPLHF	TGTGCCAGTAGTCCACGACAGGATAGGCCCCTCCACTTT
TRBV18	-	-	TRBJ1-1	CASSPLRDMNTEAFF	TGTGCCAGCTCACCTCTCCGGGATATGAACACTGAAGCTTTCTTT
TRBV6-1	TRBD1	-	TRBJ1-4	CASSAGRGREKLFF	TGTGCCAGCAGTGCCGGTAGGGGGCGAGAAAAACTGTTTTTT
TRBV7-9	-	-	TRBJ1-6	CASRRGGSPLHF	TGTGCCAGCAGACGGGGGGGGTCACCCCTCCACTTT
TRBV2	TRBD1	-	TRBJ2-7	CASSGDSSYEQYF	TGTGCCAGCAGTGGGGACAGCTCCTACGAGCAGTACTTC
TRBV29-1	-	-	TRBJ2-3	CSVEDQGITDTQYF	TGCAGCGTTGAAGATCAGGGAATCACAGATACGCAGTATTTT
TRBV6-1	TRBD1	-	TRBJ1-2	CASSEIQGARGYTF	TGTGCCAGCAGTGAGATACAGGGGGCCCGCGGCTACACCTTC
TRBV19	-	-	TRBJ1-3	CASIERGSSGNTIYF	TGTGCCAGTATCGAACGGGGGAGCTCTGGAAACACCATATATTTT
TRBV7-2	TRBD1	-	TRBJ1-4	CASSSGTGTGKLFF	TGTGCCAGCAGCTCAGGGACAGGGACGGGGAAACTGTTTTTT
TRBV2	-	-	TRBJ2-7	CASRGYRVSEQYF	TGTGCCAGCAGAGGATACAGGGTCAGCGAGCAGTACTTC
TRBV9	-	-	TRBJ1-2	CASSVVPGGGVDGYTF	TGTGCCAGCAGCGTAGTACCGGGAGGGGGAGTGGATGGCTACACCTTC
TRBV28	-	-	TRBJ2-7	CASSLSGASSYEQYF	TGTGCCAGCAGTTTATCGGGGGCCAGCTCCTACGAGCAGTACTTC
TRBV6-5	-	-	TRBJ2-2	CASSYSTGELFF	TGTGCCAGCAGTTACTCCACCGGGGAGCTGTTTTTT
TRBV6-1	-	-	TRBJ1-5	CASSASIGAQPQHF	TGTGCCAGCAGTGCCTCCATCGGGGCTCAGCCCCAGCATTTT
TRBV12-1	-	-	TRBJ2-7	CASSPGLSYEQYF	TGTGCCAGCAGCCCTGGACTGAGCTACGAGCAGTACTTC
TRBV7-8	TRBD1	-	TRBJ2-2	CASSVPWVRDRGLGTGELFF	TGTGCCAGCAGCGTGCCCTGGGTGCGGGACAGGGGCCTAGGGACCGGGGAGCTGTTTTTT
TRBV14	-	-	TRBJ1-2	CASRQVNRHGGYTF	TGTGCCAGCAGACAGGTCAACCGCCATGGTGGCTACACCTTC
TRBV28	-	-	TRBJ2-2	CASNLDVPTGELFF	TGTGCCAGCAACTTAGACGTGCCCACCGGGGAGCTGTTTTTT